A single sample is the source of the 26 T cell receptor beta chains below, sequenced in a study of patients and donors after allogeneic stem cell transplantation. TCRdb reprocessed the RT-PCR reads via MiXCR and lists one record per CDR3 protein. The table has about a million distinct CDR3 sequences, roughly 18% seen once. The sample was blood, either unsorted or a sorted T cell fraction (not recorded which). All receptors come from a human donor who was either an allogeneic HSCT recipient or a stem cell or donor lymphocyte infusion donor (not recorded which). It is not recorded whose cells these are; they may come from a transplant donor.

The chain uses TRBV30 and TRBJ2-3; 8 nucleotides align to TRBD1. The V gene's germline CDR1 is GTSNPN and CDR2 SVGIG (reference sequence). The ends lost 1 base at V and 5 bases at J; junction bases unmatched: 5. The CDR3 is 14 amino acids. DNA of the CDR3: TGTGCCTGGAGTGGTGGACAGGGTATAGATACGCAGTATTTT. Encoded protein: CAWSGGQGIDTQYF.

Only a few counts were recorded for this clonotype. The CDR3: CASSLGQGSTRSNQPQHF. The CDR3 nucleotides read TGTGCCAGCAGCTTGGGACAGGGCTCCACGCGGAGTAATCAGCCCCAGCATTTT. The chain couples TRBV5-6 to TRBJ1-5, with 7 positions matching TRBD1. Losses at the gene ends were 0 bases for V and 4 bases for J; bases not matched to a gene: 13. The CDR3 loop spans 18 amino acids. Germline CDR1 SGHDT, CDR2 YYEEEE.

This clonotype appeared many times. The rearrangement links TRBV29-1 to TRBJ2-5; D gene unclear. Per germline, CDR1 SQVTM and CDR2 ANQGSEA. Trimming took off 4 bases at V and 2 bases at J, with 8 bases between the two ends. This CDR3 has 12 amino acids. In DNA form, the CDR3 reads TGCAGCGTTGTGGTGGTACAAGAGACCCAGTACTTC. It is translated as CSVVVVQETQYF.

The rearrangement uses TRBV25-1 and TRBJ2-1, with no clear D. Germline CDR1 and CDR2: MGHDK and SYGVNS. The CDR3 runs 15 residues. Trimming stripped 1 base from V and 0 bases from J, with 7 bases between. The CDR3 loop is CASSESGSSYNEQFF. CDR3 DNA sequence: TGTGCCAGCAGTGAATCGGGTAGCTCCTACAATGAGCAGTTCTTC.

This clonotype turned up a few times. V and J are TRBV7-8 and TRBJ2-7; the D call may be TRBD1 or TRBD2 (6 bases each). Looked up from germline, CDR1 is SGHVS and CDR2 is FQNEAQ. CDR3 length: 13 residues. V was cut by 1 base and J by 9 bases, with 13 bases left in between. The CDR3 DNA is TGTGCCAGCAGCTTAGGCACGGGGGCTGTGCAGTACTTC. Protein: CASSLGTGAVQYF.

The chain recombines TRBV29-1 with TRBJ1-4; maybe TRBD1 (6 bases). CDR1 is SQVTM and CDR2 is ANQGSEA in the germline V gene. The CDR3 contains 13 residues. The ends were cut back, 6 bases at V and 7 bases at J, with 15 bases in the middle. The CDR3: CSVDPRGGEKLFF. For the CDR3, the DNA is TGCAGCGTCGACCCCAGGGGAGGTGAAAAACTGTTTTTT.

As to this clonotype: This may come from a read error, since a much larger clone is one base off. The genes are TRBV11-3 and TRBJ2-7, with D uncertain. Germline V lookup: CDR1 SGHNT, CDR2 YENEEA. Trimming shortened V by 0 bases and J by 3 bases, and 6 bases separated the two germline ends. There are 13 residues in the CDR3. This CDR3 reads CASSLERVYEQYF. For the CDR3, the DNA is TGTGCCAGCAGCTTAGAAAGGGTCTACGAGCAGTACTTC.

The chain links TRBV24-1 to TRBJ2-7, with 9 bases lining up with TRBD1. V dropped 7 bases and J dropped 5; count of bases not matched to a gene: 5. The germline gives CDR1 KGHDR, CDR2 SFDVKD. This CDR3 has 13 residues. Here the CDR3 DNA reads TGTGCCACCAGCGGGACAGGGACCCACGAGCAGTACTTC. Translation gives CATSGTGTHEQYF.

The chain has TRBV12-5 and TRBJ1-5; D is possibly TRBD1 (5 bases). This CDR3 has 16 amino acids. The ends were cut back, 0 bases at V and 6 bases at J, with 15 bases in the middle. Per germline, CDR1 LGHNT and CDR2 FRNRAP. CDR3 coding DNA: TGTGCTAGTGGTTTGGTAGGCTCTCAGGGCCGTCAGCCCCAGCATTTT. Translated, it gives CASGLVGSQGRQPQHF.

This clonotype was observed a handful of times. The V and J genes are TRBV4-3 and TRBJ1-1, with D uncertain. CDR3 length equals 15 residues. Trimming cost V 0 bases and J 4 bases, with 12 bases left between them. From germline, CDR1 is LGHNA and CDR2 YSLEER. The CDR3 region has the DNA TGCGCCAGCAGCCAAGAACGGTGGGAGGGCACTGAAGCTTTCTTT. It specifies CASSQERWEGTEAFF.

The chain combines TRBV2 with TRBJ2-3; D not certain. V was trimmed by 2 bases and J by 3 bases, leaving 12 bases between them. Germline assignment: CDR1 SNHLY and CDR2 FYNNEI. The CDR3 loop spans 15 amino acids. In nucleotides, the CDR3 is TGTGCCAGCAGTGAACTAGTCCTAATAACAGATACGCAGTATTTT. Its protein product is CASSELVLITDTQYF.

The chain has TRBV20-1 and TRBJ2-2, with 10 bases identical to TRBD1. The junction had 3 bases not matched to a gene; V was cut back by 2 bases and J by 6 bases. The CDR3 contains 14 residues. In germline, CDR1 is DFQATT, CDR2 SNEGSKA (reference sequence). CDR3 in amino acids: CSARSGQGAGELFF. In DNA form, the CDR3 reads TGCAGTGCTAGATCCGGACAGGGGGCCGGGGAGCTGTTTTTT.

This clonotype was found many times. DNA for the CDR3: TGCGCCAGCAGCCAAGGCGGACAGCAGAAACCATATGGCTACACCTTC. Its translation is CASSQGGQQKPYGYTF. The chain uses TRBV4-1 and TRBJ1-2; weak D call: TRBD1 (6 bases). Trimming stripped 1 base from V and 5 bases from J, with 17 bases between. Germline V gives CDR1 MGHRA, CDR2 YSYEKL. The CDR3 consists of 16 residues.

The CDR3 loop reads CASSLELGGTQYF. CDR3 in DNA: TGTGCCAGCAGCTTAGAACTAGGAGGGACCCAGTACTTC. V and J are TRBV7-2 and TRBJ2-5; D perhaps matches TRBD2 (5 bases). Trimming took 1 base from V and 7 from J, leaving 10 bases between them. CDR1 and CDR2 (germline): SGHTA, FQGNSA. The CDR3 has 13 amino acids.

The CDR3 DNA is TGTGCCAGCAGGCCGGCAGCGGGAGGGCCCGAGACCCAGTACTTC. Protein: CASRPAAGGPETQYF. J is TRBJ2-5 and V is TRBV3-1; 10 nucleotides line up with TRBD2. Trimming took 6 bases from V and 5 from J; bases not matched to a gene: 9. This CDR3 spans 15 amino acids. CDR1 LGHDT and CDR2 YNNKEL come from the germline V gene (reference sequence).

The genes are TRBV7-6 and TRBJ2-2; D not certain. The germline gives CDR1 SGHVS, CDR2 FNYEAQ. V was shortened by 9 bases and J by 5 bases, with 10 bases between the two germline ends. CDR3 length: 12 residues. The CDR3 region has the DNA TGTGCCAGTCGCCCGAGGACCGGGGAGCTGTTTTTT. Translation: CASRPRTGELFF.

The chain employs TRBV5-1 and TRBJ2-1, with 11 bases matching TRBD2. Germline loops: CDR1 SGHRS, CDR2 YFSETQ. The CDR3 spans 15 residues. V trimming: 6 bases; J trimming: 2 bases; junction bases outside the gene matches: 4. CDR3 region: CASTGLAGPYNEQFF. In DNA, the CDR3 is TGCGCCAGCACCGGACTAGCGGGTCCCTACAATGAGCAGTTCTTC.

The chain has TRBV6-2 or TRBV6-3 and TRBJ2-1; no definite D call. V shed 0 bases and J shed 4 bases, with 4 bases lying between them. The CDR3 extends over 13 amino acids. Germline loops: CDR1 MNHEY, CDR2 SVGEGT. The CDR3 bases are TGTGCCAGCAGTTACTCGAAGTACAATGAGCAGTTCTTC. Translated: CASSYSKYNEQFF.

This clonotype was observed a handful of times. The chain is built from TRBV20-1 and TRBJ2-5; tentatively, D is TRBD2 (6 bases). Germline V CDR1 and CDR2: DFQATT, SNEGSKA (reference sequence). The CDR3 contains 13 residues. With 4 bases removed from V and 3 bases from J, the gap between germline ends came to 12 bases. This CDR3 is CSANYGEEETQYF. The CDR3 nucleotides are TGCAGTGCTAACTATGGGGAGGAAGAGACCCAGTACTTC.

This clonotype was seen many times. The rearrangement joins TRBV20-1 to TRBJ2-1; TRBD1 matches at 7 bases. Germline V gene data show CDR1 as DFQATT and CDR2 as SNEGSKA (reference sequence). The CDR3 spans 15 residues. With 0 bases clipped from V and 5 bases from J, the junction kept 7 bases outside the gene matches. The CDR3 DNA reads as TGCAGTGCTAGAGATCGTCGGACAGGAAACAATGAGCAGTTCTTC. The encoded protein is CSARDRRTGNNEQFF.

The chain recombines TRBV9 with TRBJ2-1; tentative D call: TRBD2 (6 bases). Trimming cost V 0 bases and J 8 bases, with 15 bases left between them. Germline assignment: CDR1 SGDLS and CDR2 YYNGEE. The CDR3 extends over 15 amino acids. The DNA of the CDR3 is TGTGCCAGCAGCGTAGTAGACCTAGCGTCGGATGAGCAGTTCTTC. Protein product: CASSVVDLASDEQFF.

This clonotype was counted between two and nine times. This chain links TRBV29-1 with TRBJ1-2; no firm D call. CDR1 SQVTM and CDR2 ANQGSEA come from the germline V gene. V dropped 5 bases and J dropped 3 bases, with 13 bases sitting between them. The CDR3 consists of 13 residues. The CDR3 DNA is TGCAGCGTTTTGGGGTGGGGTGACTATGGCTACACCTTC. Its translation: CSVLGWGDYGYTF.

This clonotype was picked up a small number of times. In nucleotides, the CDR3 is TGTGCCAGCAGTGAAAATCCGGGGCGGCCTAAAGCTTTCTTT. Translation gives CASSENPGRPKAFF. V usage is TRBV6-1 and J usage is TRBJ1-1; TRBD1 might be the D (5 bases). This CDR3 region has 14 residues. Deletions cut 2 bases from V and 9 bases from J, with 16 bases between. Germline assignment: CDR1 MNHNS and CDR2 SASEGT.

Only a few counts were recorded for this clonotype. The genes are TRBV24-1 and TRBJ2-2; 7 positions agree with TRBD1. CDR1 KGHDR and CDR2 SFDVKD come from the germline V gene. V lost 3 bases, J lost 0 bases, and 9 bases stayed unmatched. The CDR3 is 18 amino acids. The CDR3 reads CATSDPAAGTANTGELFF. CDR3 coding DNA: TGTGCCACCAGTGATCCAGCTGCCGGGACAGCGAACACCGGGGAGCTGTTTTTT.

The chain uses TRBV4-3 and TRBJ2-4; D call uncertain. Trimming took off 0 bases at V and 2 bases at J, with 8 bases between the two ends. Germline CDR1 LGHNA, CDR2 YSLEER. The CDR3 has 15 amino acids. CDR3 sequence (DNA): TGCGCCAGCAGCCAAGATCGAAGTACCAAAAACATTCAGTACTTC. It yields the protein CASSQDRSTKNIQYF.

In this sample, this clonotype turned up a few times. The gene calls are TRBV6-1 and TRBJ2-4, with a possible D match to TRBD1 (5 bases). Germline-derived CDR1 and CDR2 are MNHNS and SASEGT. The V end was cut by 7 bases, the J end by 2 bases, with 9 bases between. This CDR3 has 13 amino acids. The DNA for the CDR3 is TGTGCCAGCATGTCAGGGACCAAAAACATTCAGTACTTC. It translates to CASMSGTKNIQYF.